A single sample is the source of the 2 T cell receptor beta chains below, sequenced in a study of blood T cell repertoires in COVID-19. TCRdb keeps only in-frame clones here, not all; method: immunoSEQ multiplex PCR. The repertoire holds tens of thousands of clones, with approximately 85% as singletons. Source material: peripheral blood. The receptors were gathered from a human donor in a cohort sampled during active COVID-19.

The chain uses TRBV19 and TRBJ2-7; D is possibly TRBD2 (5 bases). Trimming took 8 bases from V and 1 from J, leaving 9 bases between them. The CDR3 contains 12 residues. Germline loops: CDR1 LNHDA, CDR2 SQIVND (reference sequence). The CDR3 region has the DNA TGTGCCAGTGGACCGGGGTCCTACGAGCAGTACTTC. It yields the protein CASGPGSYEQYF. Together with reference TRBV19 and TRBJ2-7, the CDR3 gives the full variable domain: DGGITQSPKYLFRKEGQNVTLSCEQNLNHDAMYWYRQDPGQGLRLIYYSQIVNDFQKGDIAEGYSVSREKKESFPLTVTSAQKNPTAFYLCASGPGSYEQYFGPGTRLTVT.

This chain joins TRBV30 and TRBJ1-5; D gene ambiguous. V was shortened by 2 bases and J by 7 bases, with 15 bases between the two germline ends. Germline V CDR1 and CDR2: GTSNPN, SVGIG (reference sequence). This CDR3 has 14 amino acids. The chain's CDR3 is CAWSQVIAGQPQHF. The CDR3 coding sequence is TGTGCCTGGAGTCAAGTCATCGCGGGACAGCCCCAGCATTTT.